Here is one T cell receptor beta chain with its context. Clones were sequenced by immunoSEQ multiplex PCR, and TCRdb holds only the in-frame ones, with some missing. Of about 59,000 clones listed, roughly nine tenths are singletons. This record comes from a study of T cell repertoires in ileal Crohn's disease. Noted time point: neoterminal ileum biopsy at postoperative endoscopy, about 6 months after surgery. CDR3 size: 14 residues. Germline V lookup: CDR1 SGHDT, CDR2 YYEEEE. The V gene lost 4 bases and the J gene lost 0 bases, with 8 bases spanning the gap. The V and J genes are TRBV5-6 and TRBJ2-4; a possible D gene is TRBD2 (6 bases). The source of this sequence is an adult with Crohn's disease. Sequences were obtained from ileal tissue. CDR3 amino acids: CASSLGLAKNIQYF. CDR3 nucleotide sequence: TGTGCCAGCAGCCTGGGACTAGCCAAAAACATTCAGTACTTC.